These T cell receptor beta chains were read from a single sample in a study of cytomegalovirus exposure and HLA in healthy donors. Generated by immunoSEQ multiplex PCR, the TCRdb table keeps only in-frame clones and is missing some. The table shows about 150,000 clones, with approximately 81% occurring only once. The sample comprised PBMCs. Source of these receptors: a man younger than 30 in good health and CMV-seronegative. The CDR3 runs from the conserved cysteine through the conserved F or W.

cdr3_aa,j_call,v_call
CASSLEQGWVDQPQHF,TRBJ1-5,TRBV7-6
CSVERLAGGPGQYF,TRBJ2-7,TRBV29-1
CASSLGVRVTYEQYF,TRBJ2-7,TRBV5-8
CASSSLAGGSGELFF,TRBJ2-2,TRBV7-3
CASSSNLNSNEQFF,TRBJ2-1,TRBV27
CASSWGGRDEQYF,TRBJ2-7,TRBV27
CASSDSGSYGKNIQYF,TRBJ2-4,TRBV2
CASQRFPGFDSPLHF,TRBJ1-6,TRBV2
CASSIGRTGIYEQYF,TRBJ2-7,TRBV19
CASSQDGGVIPGELFF,TRBJ2-2,TRBV4-1
CASSLQGPPTDTQYF,TRBJ2-3,TRBV7-9
CASSTGGLNEKLFF,TRBJ1-4,TRBV28
CASWGYTGSDEKLFF,TRBJ1-4,TRBV2
CASSDYTGVEQYF,TRBJ2-7,TRBV7-2
CAWSVSGQRQETQYF,TRBJ2-5,TRBV30
CASSLGTSSSYEQYF,TRBJ2-7,TRBV7-3
CASSWGAGGPAQYF,TRBJ2-7,TRBV6-1
CASSQLSGGANEQFF,TRBJ2-1,TRBV4-1
CASSFAGATYEQYF,TRBJ2-7,TRBV5-8
CASSLRRARSGANVLTF,TRBJ2-6,TRBV7-9
CASSSGTAETQYF,TRBJ2-5,TRBV18
CASSPRATSGSYEQYF,TRBJ2-7,TRBV4-1
CAISERTQGSGNTIYF,TRBJ1-3,TRBV10-3
CASEGTSGGAAQYF,TRBJ2-3,TRBV13
CASSHRPRSSYNEQFF,TRBJ2-1,TRBV19
CASRLSTGDSYNEQFF,TRBJ2-1,TRBV7-9
CASSLRYLQGRYGYTF,TRBJ1-2,TRBV5-1
CASSLRYGYTF,TRBJ1-2,TRBV28